Following are 21 T cell receptor beta chains from one sample sequenced in a study of response to subunit inactivated influenza vaccine. Via MiXCR, TCRdb re-called the RT-PCR reads, giving one row per CDR3 protein. The repertoire includes some 150,000 distinct CDR3 sequences, approximately 12% of them detected once, and less than 30% sits in the top ten. This sample was shared with a second study, whose subject was T cells expressing NK-cell markers. From that report: UMIs accompanied the 5'RACE template switching by which TCR beta cDNA was made.

This sample comprised CD8+ T cells sorted from PBMCs, obtained roughly 13 days after vaccination. The receptors derive from a man aged 50 to 60 who received an inactivated influenza vaccine.

This clonotype was seen a handful of times. The rearrangement joins TRBV27 to TRBJ2-7, with a weak D call TRBD1 (5 bases). Trimming stripped 6 bases from V and 5 bases from J, with 17 bases between. Germline V lookup: CDR1 MNHEY, CDR2 SMNVEV (reference sequence). This CDR3 is 14 amino acids long. The CDR3 DNA follows: TGTGCCAGCAGCAGCCCGGACAAATGGGACGAGCAGTACTTC. Residues: CASSSPDKWDEQYF.

The V gene is TRBV5-6, the J gene TRBJ1-5; 11 nucleotides agree with TRBD1. The CDR3 is 16 residues long. CDR1 is SGHDT and CDR2 is YYEEEE in the germline V gene. V shed 0 bases, J shed 4 bases, and the junction held 3 bases outside the gene matches. The CDR3, as DNA: TGTGCCAGCAGCTTGGGGGACAGGGGGTTAAATCAGCCCCAGCATTTT. This encodes CASSLGDRGLNQPQHF.

V gene TRBV2 combines with J gene TRBJ1-1; weak D call: TRBD1 (5 bases). The CDR3 extends over 14 amino acids. Trimming removed 7 bases at V and 3 bases at J, with 15 bases between. Per germline, CDR1 SNHLY and CDR2 FYNNEI. The CDR3 here is CASTKGWGDTEAFF. The CDR3 nucleotides read TGTGCCAGCACCAAGGGATGGGGGGACACTGAAGCTTTCTTT.

This clonotype was recorded a few times. CDR3 nucleotides: TGTGCCAGCAGCTTACTAAAGCGGGGGGGCAGTCAATACGAGCAGTACTTC. It specifies CASSLLKRGGSQYEQYF. The chain uses TRBV7-9 and TRBJ2-7; 10 nucleotides match TRBD2. The J segment lost 4 bases and the V segment lost 2 bases, leaving 11 bases of the junction unmatched. This CDR3 region has 17 residues. The V gene's germline CDR1 is SEHNR and CDR2 FQNEAQ (reference sequence).

This clonotype appeared a few times. The V gene is TRBV6-2 or TRBV6-3, the J gene TRBJ2-1, with TRBD1 identical over 8 bases. The CDR3 contains 15 residues. Germline loops: CDR1 MNHEY, CDR2 SVGEGT. V lost 0 bases, J lost 13 bases, and 11 bases stayed unmatched. CDR3 residues: CASSYSPGLGQVQFF. The CDR3 DNA reads as TGTGCCAGCAGTTACTCACCGGGGTTGGGACAGGTCCAGTTCTTC.

This sequence joins TRBV4-3 and TRBJ1-1, with D hard to call. This CDR3 has 14 amino acids. Trimming left V 1 base short and J 0 bases short, with 6 bases between. From germline, CDR1 is LGHNA and CDR2 YSLEER. CDR3 loop: CASSQGTVNTEAFF. As DNA, the CDR3 is TGCGCCAGCAGCCAAGGGACGGTGAACACTGAAGCTTTCTTT.

The V and J genes are TRBV6-5 and TRBJ1-1, with D hard to call. This CDR3 has 11 amino acids. Looked up from germline, CDR1 is MNHEY and CDR2 is SVGAGI. V shed 8 bases and J shed 4 bases, with 8 bases lying between them. The CDR3 here is CASSGLTEAFF. The CDR3 bases are TGTGCCAGCTCAGGCCTCACTGAAGCTTTCTTT.

The CDR3 DNA sequence: TGTGCCACCAGCAGAGATTTGGCGGGAGGGCCCCCAGGGGACGAGCAGTACTTC. Its translation: CATSRDLAGGPPGDEQYF. The chain links TRBV15 to TRBJ2-7, with 9 nucleotides matching TRBD2. The length of the CDR3 is 18 residues. CDR1 and CDR2 (germline): LNHNV, YYDKDF (reference sequence). The V segment lost 0 bases and the J segment 5 bases; nucleotides outside the gene matches: 14.

This chain joins TRBV29-1 and TRBJ2-5; D call uncertain. CDR1 is SQVTM, CDR2 ANQGSEA, per germline. V lost 7 bases and J lost 3, with 18 bases in between. This CDR3 has 14 amino acids. The CDR3 DNA is TGCAGCGCTACCAAAGGGTTTATGGAAGAGACCCAGTACTTC. Amino acid sequence: CSATKGFMEETQYF.

This clonotype was observed a few times. The chain is built from TRBV28 and TRBJ2-7; 7 bases are shared with TRBD1. With V trimmed by 1 base and J by 1 base, 4 bases remained unmatched. The CDR3 length is 15 residues. Germline assignment: CDR1 MDHEN and CDR2 SYDVKM. CDR3 DNA sequence: TGTGCCAGCAGTTTATACCGGGACAGTTCCTACGAGCAGTACTTC. Translating it yields CASSLYRDSSYEQYF.

This chain links TRBV24-1 with TRBJ2-7; D is uncertain. V shed 6 bases and J shed 4 bases, with 12 bases lying between them. CDR1 is KGHDR, CDR2 SFDVKD, per germline. This CDR3 contains 13 residues. This CDR3 is CATSPSDGYEQYF. CDR3 coding DNA: TGTGCCACCAGTCCATCGGACGGTTACGAGCAGTACTTC.

The chain combines TRBV5-1 with TRBJ2-2, with 7 positions matching TRBD1. Germline CDR1 reads SGHRS; CDR2 reads YFSETQ. The CDR3 has 15 amino acids. V shed 8 bases and J 3 bases; nucleotides not matched to a gene: 10. As DNA, the CDR3 is TGCGCCAGAGGAAAGACAGGGCAGGACACCGGGGAGCTGTTTTTT. This codes for CARGKTGQDTGELFF.

The chain combines TRBV3-1 with TRBJ2-1; D tentatively fits TRBD1 or TRBD2 (6 bases each). V lost 1 base and J lost 7, with 14 bases in between. The germline V gene has CDR1 LGHDT and CDR2 YNNKEL (reference sequence). The CDR3 runs to 15 residues. DNA of the CDR3: TGTGCCAGCAGCCAAGGCATCTCGGGGGCGAATGAGCAGTTCTTC. Its translation: CASSQGISGANEQFF.

This clonotype was picked up many times. V is TRBV29-1 and J is TRBJ2-1; TRBD2 might be the D (6 bases). The CDR3 length is 14 residues. The germline gives CDR1 SQVTM, CDR2 ANQGSEA. Trimming pared 3 bases from V and 1 base from J, leaving 10 bases between. The CDR3 nucleotides are TGCAGCGTTGAGGGGGGAGAGTCCTACAATGAGCAGTTCTTC. Residues: CSVEGGESYNEQFF.

There are many counts of this clonotype. This rearrangement joins TRBV7-9 to TRBJ1-2; D is ambiguous. The ends were cut back, 5 bases at V and 4 bases at J, with 11 bases in the middle. This CDR3 is 13 amino acids long. The germline CDR1 and CDR2 sequences are SEHNR and FQNEAQ (reference sequence). The CDR3 here is CASSADTFYGYTF. The CDR3 DNA sequence: TGTGCCAGCAGCGCCGACACGTTCTATGGCTACACCTTC.

Ten or more counts support this clonotype. The CDR3 region has the DNA TGTGCCAGCAGCCCCAACTACGAGCAGTACTTC. Its translation is CASSPNYEQYF. The rearrangement links TRBV28 to TRBJ2-7; D is undetermined. The V and J ends lost 6 bases and 3 bases respectively, with 6 bases between them. The CDR3 contains 11 residues. The V gene's germline CDR1 is MDHEN and CDR2 SYDVKM.

There are many counts of this clonotype. The rearrangement joins TRBV3-1 to TRBJ2-1; D gene ambiguous. Germline values: CDR1 LGHDT, CDR2 YNNKEL (reference sequence). Trimming left V 1 base short and J 5 bases short, with 15 bases between. CDR3 length: 16 amino acids. In DNA form, the CDR3 reads TGTGCCAGCAGCCAAGGGTCCCCTAGTCACCACAATGAGCAGTTCTTC. This sequence encodes CASSQGSPSHHNEQFF.

This clonotype was seen only a few times. The chain joins TRBV20-1 to TRBJ2-1; 14 bases align to TRBD2. The CDR3 is 18 amino acids. CDR1 and CDR2 from the germline V gene are DFQATT and SNEGSKA (reference sequence). Unmatched junction bases numbered 7, after V lost 3 bases and J lost 0 bases. Written as DNA, the CDR3 is TGCAGTGCTAGGGCCGGGACTAGCGGGAGCCCCTCCTACAATGAGCAGTTCTTC. Protein sequence: CSARAGTSGSPSYNEQFF.

In its sample, this clonotype was seen many times. V usage is TRBV12-3 or TRBV12-4 and J usage is TRBJ2-5; 11 positions match TRBD1. This CDR3 has 17 amino acids. The junction had 13 bases not matched to a gene; V was cut back by 5 bases and J by 5 bases. The CDR3 DNA reads TGTGCCAGCAGTCCAGGACAGGGGGCGAGAGTGATGGAGACCCAGTACTTC. Translation: CASSPGQGARVMETQYF.

The V gene is TRBV11-2, the J gene TRBJ1-1; TRBD1 is a possible D gene (5 bases). The CDR3 spans 14 residues. Between the trimmed V and J ends, which lost 2 bases and 3 bases, there was a span of 10 bases. Germline V gives CDR1 SGHAT, CDR2 FQNNGV. The CDR3 region has the DNA TGTGCCAGCAGCTTACGGGGCGTCTACACTGAAGCTTTCTTT. As protein: CASSLRGVYTEAFF.

This clonotype is judged large. CDR3 DNA sequence: TGTGCCAGCAGTTACTCAAAGACAGGGGGCATTTATAATTCACCCCTCCACTTT. Its protein is CASSYSKTGGIYNSPLHF. The V and J genes are TRBV6-5 and TRBJ1-6; 10 bases match TRBD1. The CDR3 has 18 amino acids. Per germline, CDR1 MNHEY and CDR2 SVGAGI. V trimming: 0 bases; J trimming: 4 bases; junction bases outside the gene matches: 6.